This T cell receptor beta chain was recorded in a study of T cells in tumors after PD-1 blockade. Turning to this clone: Its antigen is unknown.

TCRdb's copy holds only in-frame clones and misses some; the assay was immunoSEQ multiplex PCR. The sample carries roughly 14,000 clones, roughly four fifths recorded once. Overall study results and limits: About 41% of tumor TCR clonotypes were also found in blood.

CDR3 length equals 15 residues. The germline CDR1 and CDR2 sequences are SNHLY and FYNNEI. The trim removed 5 bases at V and 5 bases at J, leaving 8 bases unmatched. This clonotype originated in a human donor with basal cell carcinoma. The specimen comprised PBMCs, sampled after anti-PD-1 treatment. This chain joins TRBV2 and TRBJ2-7; 11 bases are a match to TRBD2. CDR3 sequence: CASSSLAGASNEQYF. The DNA for the CDR3 is TGTGCCAGCAGTTCACTAGCGGGAGCTTCTAACGAGCAGTACTTC. Looking up the rest from reference TRBV2 and TRBJ2-7 gives the full variable domain: EPEVTQTPSHQVTQMGQEVILRCVPISNHLYFYWYRQILGQKVEFLVSFYNNEISEKSEIFDDQFSVERPDGSNFTLKIRSTKLEDSAMYFCASSSLAGASNEQYFGPGTRLTVT.